A single sample is the source of the 22 T cell receptor beta chains below, sequenced in a study of T cells after yellow fever vaccination (dated by TCRdb to the late 2010s). The label giving this sample's treatment or condition can be read as: live attenuated yellow fever vaccine strain. Library generation was performed with 5' RACE. Sequenced using an Illumina NovaSeq 6000. The public reads were run again by TCRdb, first through fastp at Q25 and then through MiXCR, and only productive beta chains were kept. Rows with one shared CDR3 protein collapse into an entry with the most common genes and DNA. In this sample the table shows 250,000 to 400,000 distinct CDR3 sequences, 3.5% to 5% of which occur a single time. The ten largest clonotypes hold just under 20% of the sample. The sequencing used PBMCs, collected 15 days after the yellow fever booster vaccination. Receptors originate from a man aged 18-30 years who received the YFV17D yellow fever vaccine.

This chain joins TRBV9 and TRBJ2-1, with 7 bases aligning to TRBD1. The J segment lost 6 bases and the V segment lost 0 bases, leaving 0 bases of the junction unmatched. The germline gives CDR1 SGDLS, CDR2 YYNGEE. The CDR3 is 13 amino acids. This chain's CDR3 is CASSVGDSNEQFF. Written as DNA, the CDR3 is TGTGCCAGCAGCGTAGGGGACAGCAATGAGCAGTTCTTC.

This sequence joins TRBV3-1 and TRBJ1-5; D gene uncertain. Deletions cut 1 base from V and 3 bases from J, with 4 bases between. Per germline, CDR1 LGHDT and CDR2 YNNKEL (reference sequence). The CDR3 spans 13 residues. CDR3 protein: CASSQGHNQPQHF. The CDR3 DNA reads TGTGCCAGCAGCCAAGGACACAATCAGCCCCAGCATTTT. Complete variable domain (other parts from reference TRBV3-1 and TRBJ1-5): DTAVSQTPKYLVTQMGNDKSIKCEQNLGHDTMYWYKQDSKKFLKIMFSYNNKELIINETVPNRFSPKSPDKAHLNLHINSLELGDSAVYFCASSQGHNQPQHFGDGTRLSIL.

This clonotype appeared many times. The rearrangement links TRBV7-2 to TRBJ2-2; D is undetermined. The CDR3 contains 14 residues. In germline, CDR1 is SGHTA, CDR2 FQGNSA. V was clipped by 5 bases and J by 2 bases, with 9 bases between them. Here the CDR3 DNA reads TGTGCCAGCAGCAAGCCGGTCAACACCGGGGAGCTGTTTTTT. Protein product: CASSKPVNTGELFF.

This clonotype was found many times. This rearrangement joins TRBV27 to TRBJ2-3; possibly TRBD2 for D (7 bases). Trimming removed 4 bases from V and 3 bases from J, with 14 bases in between. The CDR3 covers 15 residues. From germline, CDR1 is MNHEY and CDR2 SMNVEV (reference sequence). The CDR3 DNA sequence: TGTGCCAGCAGTTCCCAACAGGGAGGGACAGATACGCAGTATTTT. It is translated as CASSSQQGGTDTQYF.

This sequence joins TRBV7-3 and TRBJ1-3; D not certain. The CDR3 loop spans 13 amino acids. CDR1 and CDR2 from the germline V gene are SGHTA and FQGTGA. V shed 2 bases and J shed 8 bases, with 10 bases lying between them. CDR3 in DNA: TGTGCCAGCAGCTTAGGACCCGGGGACACCATATATTTT. Translated, it gives CASSLGPGDTIYF.

This clonotype was picked up many times. The chain uses TRBV5-1 and TRBJ1-6, with D unresolved. Deletions cut 4 bases from V and 7 bases from J, with 9 bases between. The CDR3 has 13 amino acids. CDR1 and CDR2 from the germline V gene are SGHRS and YFSETQ. The CDR3 coding sequence is TGCGCCAGCAGCAAGAAAGAGAATTCACCCCTCCACTTT. Protein product: CASSKKENSPLHF.

This clonotype has a count of ten or more. Written as DNA, the CDR3 is TGTGCCAGCAGTTTTTGGGACAGGTTATCACCCCTCCACTTT. Amino acids: CASSFWDRLSPLHF. This chain joins TRBV12-3 or TRBV12-4 and TRBJ1-6, with 8 bases that match TRBD1. V was clipped by 3 bases and J by 10 bases; unmatched bases: 5. The CDR3 has 14 residues.

This clonotype was counted at least ten times. The chain carries TRBV7-9 and TRBJ1-1; the D is unclear. Germline V lookup: CDR1 SEHNR, CDR2 FQNEAQ (reference sequence). V was clipped by 1 base and J by 0 bases, with 6 bases between them. This CDR3 contains 14 residues. For the CDR3, the DNA is TGTGCCAGCAGCTTAGGACGGCTGAACACTGAAGCTTTCTTT. Translated: CASSLGRLNTEAFF.

Only a few counts were recorded for this clonotype. V usage is TRBV4-1 and J usage is TRBJ1-2; D unresolved. Deletions cut 3 bases from V and 4 bases from J, with 6 bases between. Germline assignment: CDR1 MGHRA and CDR2 YSYEKL. The CDR3 loop spans 12 amino acids. The CDR3 sequence is CASSQESYGYTF. The CDR3 bases are TGCGCCAGCAGCCAGGAATCCTATGGCTACACCTTC.

The chain has TRBV20-1 and TRBJ2-7, with TRBD2 matching 7 bases. The J segment lost 5 bases and the V segment lost 0 bases, leaving 10 bases of the junction unmatched. Germline CDR1 DFQATT, CDR2 SNEGSKA (reference sequence). The CDR3 contains 15 residues. CDR3 DNA: TGCAGTGCTAGAGATCTCAGCGCGGGGAGGGACGAGCAGTACTTC. It yields the protein CSARDLSAGRDEQYF.

This clonotype was seen a handful of times. This chain links TRBV7-2 with TRBJ1-4; D unclear. Germline V gene lookup returns CDR1 SGHTA and CDR2 FQGNSA. CDR3 length: 13 residues. Between the trimmed V and J ends, which lost 4 bases and 7 bases, there was a span of 10 bases. As DNA, the CDR3 is TGTGCCAGCAGCTCTGGGTCGGGTGAAAAACTGTTTTTT. The encoded protein is CASSSGSGEKLFF.

This clonotype showed up just a few times. V and J are TRBV27 and TRBJ1-6; D gene unclear. Trimming pared 7 bases from V and 6 bases from J, leaving 13 bases between. CDR1 and CDR2 from the germline V gene are MNHEY and SMNVEV (reference sequence). This CDR3 contains 14 residues. CDR3 sequence reads: CASTVGSGNSPLHF. CDR3 bases: TGTGCCAGCACCGTAGGGAGCGGTAATTCACCCCTCCACTTT.

This clonotype appeared a few times. The chain employs TRBV7-2 and TRBJ2-4; 9 bases are shared with TRBD1. Germline V gene sequence: CDR1 SGHTA, CDR2 FQGNSA. With V trimmed by 7 bases and J by 8 bases, 9 bases remained unmatched. CDR3 length: 14 amino acids. The CDR3 region has the DNA TGTGCCAGCAAATTACAGGGGGCGACGGACATTCAGTACTTC. It encodes CASKLQGATDIQYF.

This clonotype was observed a few times. J is TRBJ2-1 and V is TRBV12-3 or TRBV12-4; no clear D gene. CDR3 size: 14 residues. V was cut by 6 bases and J by 4 bases, with 13 bases left in between. The CDR3 bases are TGTGCCAGCAGGCTCCTGACAAGATACAATGAGCAGTTCTTC. It yields the protein CASRLLTRYNEQFF.

V is TRBV12-3 or TRBV12-4 and J is TRBJ2-3; possibly TRBD1 for D (6 bases). The CDR3 runs 13 residues. V was trimmed by 9 bases and J by 4 bases, leaving 14 bases between them. CDR3 amino acids: CASGVQGPDTQYF. For the CDR3, the DNA is TGTGCCAGTGGTGTCCAGGGGCCAGATACGCAGTATTTT.

This clonotype appeared a few times. The chain is built from TRBV12-3 or TRBV12-4 and TRBJ1-1; tentatively, D is TRBD1 (5 bases). V lost 5 bases, J lost 11 bases, and 15 bases lay in between. The CDR3 covers 12 residues. This CDR3 reads CASSDWGGGAFF. Here the CDR3 DNA reads TGTGCCAGCAGTGATTGGGGGGGAGGCGCTTTCTTT.

A few counts support this clonotype. The V and J genes are TRBV2 and TRBJ2-7, with D possibly matching TRBD1 (6 bases). The CDR3 covers 11 residues. The V end was cut by 10 bases, the J end by 4 bases, with 11 bases between. The germline V gene has CDR1 SNHLY and CDR2 FYNNEI. The CDR3 protein is CATQGRYEQYV. CDR3 nucleotide sequence: TGTGCCACCCAGGGGAGATACGAGCAGTACGTC.

This clonotype was counted at least ten times. The rearrangement joins TRBV27 to TRBJ2-1; perhaps D is TRBD1 or TRBD2 (5 bases each). V gave up 7 bases and J gave up 5 bases, with 21 bases separating them. Germline CDR1 and CDR2: MNHEY and SMNVEV (reference sequence). CDR3 size: 16 residues. CDR3 amino acids: CASTQPGMGVNNEQFF. In nucleotides, the CDR3 is TGTGCCAGCACCCAGCCGGGGATGGGGGTAAACAATGAGCAGTTCTTC.

This clonotype was counted between two and nine times. CDR3 DNA sequence: TGCAGCGCCGTGACAGGCGCTAACTATGGCTACACCTTC. Translating it yields CSAVTGANYGYTF. The V gene is TRBV29-1, the J gene TRBJ1-2, with D possibly matching TRBD1 (6 bases). V lost 7 bases to trimming and J lost 0 bases, with 12 bases between them. Germline V lookup: CDR1 SQVTM, CDR2 ANQGSEA. The CDR3 is 13 residues long.

This clonotype came up many times. The chain has TRBV6-2 or TRBV6-3 and TRBJ1-5; D gene unclear. Germline V gene lookup returns CDR1 MNHEY and CDR2 SVGEGT. Trimming left V 5 bases short and J 5 bases short, with 16 bases between. The CDR3 covers 15 residues. The CDR3 reads CASSAMASADQPQHF. The CDR3 DNA sequence: TGTGCCAGCAGTGCGATGGCCAGCGCCGATCAGCCCCAGCATTTT.

In its sample, this clonotype was seen many times. V usage is TRBV7-9 and J usage is TRBJ2-2; TRBD1 or TRBD2 may be the D gene (5 bases each). The CDR3 extends over 14 amino acids. Germline lookup yields CDR1 SEHNR and CDR2 FQNEAQ (reference sequence). Trimming cost V 6 bases and J 6 bases, with 14 bases left between them. The DNA of the CDR3 is TGTGCCAGCAGACGGGACCGCCGCGCCGGGGAGCTGTTTTTT. This translates into CASRRDRRAGELFF.

This clonotype has just a few counts. This chain joins TRBV6-2 or TRBV6-3 and TRBJ1-6; D remains ambiguous. The CDR3 spans 18 residues. V was clipped by 3 bases and J by 3 bases, with 18 bases between them. The germline CDR1 and CDR2 sequences are MNHEY and SVGEGT. The CDR3 here is CASSYLPELHNYNSPLHF. CDR3 in DNA: TGTGCCAGCAGTTATTTGCCAGAACTTCACAACTATAATTCACCCCTCCACTTT.